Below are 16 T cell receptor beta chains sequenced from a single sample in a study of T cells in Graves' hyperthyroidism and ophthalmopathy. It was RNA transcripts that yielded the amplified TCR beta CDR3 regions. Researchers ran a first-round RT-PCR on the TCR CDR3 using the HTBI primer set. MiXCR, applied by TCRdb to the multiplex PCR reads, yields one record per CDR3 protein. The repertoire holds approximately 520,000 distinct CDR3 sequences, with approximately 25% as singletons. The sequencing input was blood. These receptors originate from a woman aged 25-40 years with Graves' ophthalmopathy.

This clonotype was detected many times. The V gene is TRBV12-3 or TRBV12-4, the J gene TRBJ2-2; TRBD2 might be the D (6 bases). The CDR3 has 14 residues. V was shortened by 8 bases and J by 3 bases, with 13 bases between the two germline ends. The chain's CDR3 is CASVGGEYTGELFF. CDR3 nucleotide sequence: TGTGCCAGCGTAGGAGGGGAGTACACCGGGGAGCTGTTTTTT.

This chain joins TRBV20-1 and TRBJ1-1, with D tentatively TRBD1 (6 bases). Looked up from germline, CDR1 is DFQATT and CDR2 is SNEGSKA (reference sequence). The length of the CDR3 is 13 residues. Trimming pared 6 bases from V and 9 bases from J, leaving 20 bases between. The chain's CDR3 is CSAILWEGEKAFF. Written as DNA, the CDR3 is TGCAGTGCCATCCTTTGGGAGGGGGAAAAAGCTTTCTTT.

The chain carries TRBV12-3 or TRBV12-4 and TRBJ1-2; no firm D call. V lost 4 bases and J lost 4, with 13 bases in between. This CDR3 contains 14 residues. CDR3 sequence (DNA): TGTGCCAGCAGTTCCCTTGACGGAAGCTATGGCTACACCTTC. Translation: CASSSLDGSYGYTF.

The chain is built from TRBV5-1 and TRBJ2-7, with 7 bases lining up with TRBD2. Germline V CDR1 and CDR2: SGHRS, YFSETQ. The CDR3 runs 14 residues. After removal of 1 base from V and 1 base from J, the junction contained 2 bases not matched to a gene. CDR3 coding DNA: TGCGCCAGCAGCTTGCAGCGGGGTTCCTACGAGCAGTACTTC. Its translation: CASSLQRGSYEQYF.

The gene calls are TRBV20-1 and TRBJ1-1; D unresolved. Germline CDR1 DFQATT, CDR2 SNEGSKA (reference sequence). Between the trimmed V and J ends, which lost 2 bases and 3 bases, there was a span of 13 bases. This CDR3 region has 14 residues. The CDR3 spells CSARSPSGDTEAFF. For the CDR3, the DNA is TGCAGTGCTAGATCTCCGTCCGGGGACACTGAAGCTTTCTTT.

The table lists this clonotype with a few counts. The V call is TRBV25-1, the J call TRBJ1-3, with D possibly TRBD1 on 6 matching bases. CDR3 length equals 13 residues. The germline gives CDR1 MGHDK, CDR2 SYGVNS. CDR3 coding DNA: TGTGCTACTGGGGGGCAATCTGGAAACACCATATATTTT. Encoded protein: CATGGQSGNTIYF.

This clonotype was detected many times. This CDR3 reads CASSLAGDEAEAFF. CDR3 nucleotides: TGTGCCAGCTCACTCGCAGGGGACGAGGCTGAAGCTTTCTTT. The chain uses TRBV18 and TRBJ1-1, with TRBD1 as a possible D gene (6 bases). CDR3 size: 14 residues. CDR1 and CDR2 (germline): KGHSH, LQKENI. Trimming stripped 4 bases from V and 6 bases from J, with 15 bases between.

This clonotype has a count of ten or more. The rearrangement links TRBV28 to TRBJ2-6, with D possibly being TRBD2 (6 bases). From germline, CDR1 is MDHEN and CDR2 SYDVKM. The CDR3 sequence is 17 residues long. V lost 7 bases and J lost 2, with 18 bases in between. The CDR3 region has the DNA TGTGCCAGCACTCGTCCCGCCGGGGGAGCTGGGGCCAACGTCCTGACTTTC. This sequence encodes CASTRPAGGAGANVLTF.

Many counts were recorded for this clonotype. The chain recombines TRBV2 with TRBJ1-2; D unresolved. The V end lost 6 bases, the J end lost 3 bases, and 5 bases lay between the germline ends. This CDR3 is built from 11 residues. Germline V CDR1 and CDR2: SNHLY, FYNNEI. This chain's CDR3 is CASRRDYGYTF. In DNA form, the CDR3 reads TGTGCCAGCAGACGGGACTATGGCTACACCTTC.

This CDR3 reads CASSFAGTKETQYF. In DNA, the CDR3 is TGTGCCAGCAGCTTTGCAGGAACTAAAGAGACCCAGTACTTC. The gene calls are TRBV5-4 and TRBJ2-5; unclear D gene. V dropped 2 bases and J dropped 3 bases, with 11 bases sitting between them. The germline V gene has CDR1 SGHNT and CDR2 YYREEE (reference sequence). This CDR3 is 14 amino acids long.

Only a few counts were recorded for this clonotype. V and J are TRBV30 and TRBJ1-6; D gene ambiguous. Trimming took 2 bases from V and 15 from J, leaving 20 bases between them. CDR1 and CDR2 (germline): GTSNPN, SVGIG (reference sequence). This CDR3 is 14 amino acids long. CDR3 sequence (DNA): TGTGCCTGGAGTACACAGCGGTACTCCGGATTCCTCCACTTT. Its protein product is CAWSTQRYSGFLHF. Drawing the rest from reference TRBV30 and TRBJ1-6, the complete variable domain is SQTIHQWPATLVQPVGSPLSLECTVEGTSNPNLYWYRQAAGRGLQLLFYSVGIGQISSEVPQNLSASRPQDRQFILSSKKLLLSDSGFYLCAWSTQRYSGFLHFGNGTRLTVT.

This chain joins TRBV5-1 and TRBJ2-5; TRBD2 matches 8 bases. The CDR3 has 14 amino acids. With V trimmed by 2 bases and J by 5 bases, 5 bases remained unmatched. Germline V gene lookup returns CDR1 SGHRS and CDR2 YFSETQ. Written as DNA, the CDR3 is TGCGCCAGCAGCTTTGGGACTAGTAGGGAGACCCAGTACTTC. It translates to CASSFGTSRETQYF.

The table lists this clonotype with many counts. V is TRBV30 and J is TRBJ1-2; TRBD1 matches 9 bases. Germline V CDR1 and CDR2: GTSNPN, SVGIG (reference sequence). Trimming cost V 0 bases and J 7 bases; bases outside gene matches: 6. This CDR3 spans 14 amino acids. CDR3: CAWSVLQGAGGYTF. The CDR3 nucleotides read TGTGCCTGGAGTGTCCTACAGGGGGCTGGTGGCTACACCTTC.

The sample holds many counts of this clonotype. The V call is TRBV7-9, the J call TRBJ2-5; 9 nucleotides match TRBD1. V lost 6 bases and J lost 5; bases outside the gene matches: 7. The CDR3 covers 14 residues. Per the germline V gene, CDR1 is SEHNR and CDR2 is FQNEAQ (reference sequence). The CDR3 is CASSPGQGYETQYF. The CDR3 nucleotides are TGTGCCAGCAGTCCCGGACAGGGGTATGAGACCCAGTACTTC.

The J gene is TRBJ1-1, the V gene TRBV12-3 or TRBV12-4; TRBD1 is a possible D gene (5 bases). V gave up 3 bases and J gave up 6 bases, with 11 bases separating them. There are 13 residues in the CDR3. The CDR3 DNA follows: TGTGCCAGCAGTTTGCGGGACCGGGCTGAAGCTTTCTTT. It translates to CASSLRDRAEAFF.

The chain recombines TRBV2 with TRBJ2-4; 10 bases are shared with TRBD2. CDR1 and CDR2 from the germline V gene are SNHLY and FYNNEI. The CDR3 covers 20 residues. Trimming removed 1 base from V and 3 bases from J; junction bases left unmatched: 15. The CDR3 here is CASSEVGQAGGRRDKNIQYF. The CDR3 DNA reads TGTGCCAGCAGTGAAGTCGGTCAAGCGGGGGGGCGAAGGGACAAAAACATTCAGTACTTC.